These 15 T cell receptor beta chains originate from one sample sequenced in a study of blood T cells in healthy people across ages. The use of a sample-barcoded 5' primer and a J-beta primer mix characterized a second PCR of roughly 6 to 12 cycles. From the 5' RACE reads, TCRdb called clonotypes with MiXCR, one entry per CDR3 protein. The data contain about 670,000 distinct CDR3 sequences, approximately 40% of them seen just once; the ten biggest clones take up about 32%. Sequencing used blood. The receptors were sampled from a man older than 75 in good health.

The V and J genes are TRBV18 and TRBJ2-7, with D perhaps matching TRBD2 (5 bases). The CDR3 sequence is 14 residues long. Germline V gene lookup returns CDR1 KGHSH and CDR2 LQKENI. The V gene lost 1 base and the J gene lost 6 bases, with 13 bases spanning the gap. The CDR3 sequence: CASSPLARAGEQYF. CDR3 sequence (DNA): TGTGCCAGCTCACCACTTGCGCGGGCGGGCGAGCAGTACTTC.

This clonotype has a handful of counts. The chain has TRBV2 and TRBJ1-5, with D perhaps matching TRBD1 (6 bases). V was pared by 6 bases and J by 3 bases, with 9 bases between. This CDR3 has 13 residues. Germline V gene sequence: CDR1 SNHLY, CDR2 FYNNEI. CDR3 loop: CASRTGANQPQHF. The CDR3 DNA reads TGTGCCAGCAGGACAGGCGCCAATCAGCCCCAGCATTTT.

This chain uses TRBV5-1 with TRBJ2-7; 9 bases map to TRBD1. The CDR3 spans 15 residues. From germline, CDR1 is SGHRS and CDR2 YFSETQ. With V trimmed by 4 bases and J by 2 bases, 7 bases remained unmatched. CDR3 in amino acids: CASSHGQGLTYEQYF. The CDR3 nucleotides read TGCGCCAGCAGCCACGGACAGGGGCTAACCTACGAGCAGTACTTC.

CDR3 loop: CASSLGTAEETQYF. DNA of the CDR3: TGCGCCAGCAGCTTGGGAACAGCAGAAGAGACCCAGTACTTC. The rearrangement uses TRBV5-1 and TRBJ2-5; D gene ambiguous. Trimming shortened V by 0 bases and J by 3 bases, and 9 bases separated the two germline ends. The germline V gene encodes CDR1 SGHRS and CDR2 YFSETQ. The CDR3 contains 14 residues.

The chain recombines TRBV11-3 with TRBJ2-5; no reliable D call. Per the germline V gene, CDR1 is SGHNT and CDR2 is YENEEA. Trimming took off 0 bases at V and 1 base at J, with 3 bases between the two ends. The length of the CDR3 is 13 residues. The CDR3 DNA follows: TGTGCCAGCAGCTTAGAGGGCCAAGAGACCCAGTACTTC. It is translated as CASSLEGQETQYF.

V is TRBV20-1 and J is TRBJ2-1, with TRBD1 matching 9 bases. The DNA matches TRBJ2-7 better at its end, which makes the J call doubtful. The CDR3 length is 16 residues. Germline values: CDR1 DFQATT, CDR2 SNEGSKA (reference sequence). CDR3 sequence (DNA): TGCAGTGCTAGAGATCGCCTACAGGGGGCTGGGTACGAGCAGTACTTC. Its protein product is CSARDRLQGAGYEQYF.

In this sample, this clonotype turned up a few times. The DNA of the CDR3 is TGCAGTGCTAGCGAAGGGGGCGATTTGGCTCAGCCCCAGCATTTT. Amino acid sequence: CSASEGGDLAQPQHF. The chain is built from TRBV20-1 and TRBJ1-5, with 7 bases identical to TRBD1. The CDR3 extends over 15 amino acids. J lost 6 bases, V lost 3 bases, and 11 bases had no gene match. The germline gives CDR1 DFQATT, CDR2 SNEGSKA (reference sequence).

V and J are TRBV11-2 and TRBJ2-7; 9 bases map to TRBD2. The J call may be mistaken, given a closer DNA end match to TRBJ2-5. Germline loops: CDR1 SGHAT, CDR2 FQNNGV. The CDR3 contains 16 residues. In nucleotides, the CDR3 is TGTGCCAGCAGCTTAGAGGGCGGGAGGGCCAAAGAGACCCAGTACTTC. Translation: CASSLEGGRAKETQYF.

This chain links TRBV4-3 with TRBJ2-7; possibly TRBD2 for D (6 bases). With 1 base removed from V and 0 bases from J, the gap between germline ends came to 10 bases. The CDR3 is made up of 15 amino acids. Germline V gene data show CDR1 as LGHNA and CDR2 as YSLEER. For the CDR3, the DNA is TGCGCCAGCAGCCAAGCCGGCGGGGCCTCCTACGAGCAGTACTTC. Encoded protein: CASSQAGGASYEQYF.

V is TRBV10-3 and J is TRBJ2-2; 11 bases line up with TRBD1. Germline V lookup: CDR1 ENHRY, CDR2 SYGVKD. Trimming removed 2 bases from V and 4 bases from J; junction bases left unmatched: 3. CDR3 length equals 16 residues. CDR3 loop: CAISEPGTGGTGELFF. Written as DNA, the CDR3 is TGTGCCATCAGTGAGCCCGGGACAGGGGGCACCGGGGAGCTGTTTTTT.

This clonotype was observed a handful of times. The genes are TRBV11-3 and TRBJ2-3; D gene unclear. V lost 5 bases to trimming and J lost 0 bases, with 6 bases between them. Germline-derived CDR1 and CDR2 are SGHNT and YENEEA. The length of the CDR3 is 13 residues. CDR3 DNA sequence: TGTGCCAGCAGCGTGGCTAGCACAGATACGCAGTATTTT. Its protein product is CASSVASTDTQYF.

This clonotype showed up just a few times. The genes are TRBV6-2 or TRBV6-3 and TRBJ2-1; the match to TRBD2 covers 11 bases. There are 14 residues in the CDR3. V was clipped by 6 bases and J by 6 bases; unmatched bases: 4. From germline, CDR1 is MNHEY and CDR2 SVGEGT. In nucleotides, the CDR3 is TGTGCCAGCAGCAGGACTAGCGGGCCCAATGAGCAGTTCTTC. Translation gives CASSRTSGPNEQFF.

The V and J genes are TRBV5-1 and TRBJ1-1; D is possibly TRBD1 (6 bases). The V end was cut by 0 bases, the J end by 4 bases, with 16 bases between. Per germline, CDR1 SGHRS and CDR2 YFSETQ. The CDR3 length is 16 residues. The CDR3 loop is CASSLEQGRLGTEAFF. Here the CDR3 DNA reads TGCGCCAGCAGCTTGGAACAGGGCAGGTTGGGCACTGAAGCTTTCTTT.

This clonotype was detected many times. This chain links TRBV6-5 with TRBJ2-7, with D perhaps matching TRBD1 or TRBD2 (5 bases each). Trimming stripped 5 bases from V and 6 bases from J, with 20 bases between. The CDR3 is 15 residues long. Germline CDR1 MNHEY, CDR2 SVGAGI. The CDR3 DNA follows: TGTGCCAGCAGTGCCTTTGTGTCAGAGGGACGCGAGCAGTACTTC. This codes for CASSAFVSEGREQYF.

CDR3 bases: TGTGCCAGCAGCTCCGGACAGGGCGGGGTTTACGAGCAGTACTTC. Protein: CASSSGQGGVYEQYF. V usage is TRBV5-4 and J usage is TRBJ2-7; 8 bases are a match to TRBD1. J was trimmed by 4 bases and V by 3 bases; bases with no gene match: 9. This CDR3 has 15 amino acids. Germline V gives CDR1 SGHNT, CDR2 YYREEE (reference sequence).